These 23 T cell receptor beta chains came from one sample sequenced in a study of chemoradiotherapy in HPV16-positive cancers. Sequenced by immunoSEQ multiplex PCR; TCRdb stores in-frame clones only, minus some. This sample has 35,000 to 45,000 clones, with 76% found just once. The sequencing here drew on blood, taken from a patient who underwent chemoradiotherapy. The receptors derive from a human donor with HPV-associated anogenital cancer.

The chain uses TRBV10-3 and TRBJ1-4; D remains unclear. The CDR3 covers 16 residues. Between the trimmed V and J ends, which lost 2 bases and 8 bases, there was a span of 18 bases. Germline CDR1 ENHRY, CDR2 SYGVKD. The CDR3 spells CAISEGSTSLGEKLFF. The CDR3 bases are TGTGCCATCAGTGAGGGGAGTACATCTCTTGGGGAAAAACTGTTTTTT.

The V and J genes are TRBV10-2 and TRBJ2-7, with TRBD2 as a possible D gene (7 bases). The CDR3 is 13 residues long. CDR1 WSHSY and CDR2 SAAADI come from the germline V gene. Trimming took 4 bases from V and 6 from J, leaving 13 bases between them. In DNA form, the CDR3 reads TGCGCCAGCAGTGCGGCAGGGGAGGGCGAGCAGTACTTC. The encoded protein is CASSAAGEGEQYF.

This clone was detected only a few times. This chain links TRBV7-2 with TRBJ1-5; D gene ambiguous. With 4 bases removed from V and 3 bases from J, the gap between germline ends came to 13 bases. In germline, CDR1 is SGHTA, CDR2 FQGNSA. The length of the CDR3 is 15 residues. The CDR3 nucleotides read TGTGCCAGCAGCTCCACTTACAAGTACAATCAGCCCCAGCATTTT. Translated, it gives CASSSTYKYNQPQHF.

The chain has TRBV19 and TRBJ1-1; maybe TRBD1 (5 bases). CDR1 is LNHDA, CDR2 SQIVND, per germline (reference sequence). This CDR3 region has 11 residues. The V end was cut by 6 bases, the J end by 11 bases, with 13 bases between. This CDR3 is CASRYGTGAFF. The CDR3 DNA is TGTGCCAGTAGGTACGGGACGGGGGCTTTCTTT.

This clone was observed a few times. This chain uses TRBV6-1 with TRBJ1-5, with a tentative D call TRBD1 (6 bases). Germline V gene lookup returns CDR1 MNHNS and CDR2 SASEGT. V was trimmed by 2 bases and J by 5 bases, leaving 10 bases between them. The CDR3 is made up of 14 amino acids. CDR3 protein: CASSESGDYQPQHF. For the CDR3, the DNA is TGTGCCAGCAGTGAATCAGGGGACTATCAGCCCCAGCATTTT.

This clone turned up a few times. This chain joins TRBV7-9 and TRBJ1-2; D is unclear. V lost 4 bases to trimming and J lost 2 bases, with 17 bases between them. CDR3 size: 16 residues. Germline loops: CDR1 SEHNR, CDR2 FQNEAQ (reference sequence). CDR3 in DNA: TGTGCCAGCAGCTCACATTACGGGGAATCCAACTATGGCTACACCTTC. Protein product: CASSSHYGESNYGYTF. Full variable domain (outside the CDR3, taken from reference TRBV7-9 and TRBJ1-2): DTGVSQNPRHKITKRGQNVTFRCDPISEHNRLYWYRQTLGQGPEFLTYFQNEAQLEKSRLLSDRFSAERPKGSFSTLEIQRTEQGDSAMYLCASSSHYGESNYGYTFGSGTRLTVV.

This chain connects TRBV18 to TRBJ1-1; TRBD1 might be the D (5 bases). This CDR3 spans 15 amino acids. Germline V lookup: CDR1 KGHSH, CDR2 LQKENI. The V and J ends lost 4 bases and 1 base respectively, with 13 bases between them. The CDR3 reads CASSLGQSGNTEAFF. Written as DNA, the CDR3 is TGTGCCAGCTCACTTGGACAATCGGGGAACACTGAAGCTTTCTTT.

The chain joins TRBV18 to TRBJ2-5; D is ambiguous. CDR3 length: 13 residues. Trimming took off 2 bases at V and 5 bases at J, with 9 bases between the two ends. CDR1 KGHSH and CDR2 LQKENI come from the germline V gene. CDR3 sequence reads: CASSPAPRETQYF. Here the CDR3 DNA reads TGTGCCAGCTCACCAGCCCCTCGGGAGACCCAGTACTTC.

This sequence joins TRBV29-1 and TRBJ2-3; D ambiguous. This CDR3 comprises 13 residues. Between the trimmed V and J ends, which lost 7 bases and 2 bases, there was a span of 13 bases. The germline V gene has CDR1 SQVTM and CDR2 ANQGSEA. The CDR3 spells CSAVGPFTDTQYF. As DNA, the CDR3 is TGCAGCGCTGTTGGGCCTTTCACAGATACGCAGTATTTT.

For the CDR3, the DNA is TGTGCCAGCAGTGAATTGGTAGCATGGACCGGGGAGCTGTTTTTT. It yields the protein CASSELVAWTGELFF. The genes are TRBV2 and TRBJ2-2, with unresolved D. V was shortened by 2 bases and J by 5 bases, with 12 bases between the two germline ends. The CDR3 covers 15 residues. Germline V gives CDR1 SNHLY, CDR2 FYNNEI. Full variable domain (missing parts from reference TRBV2 and TRBJ2-2): EPEVTQTPSHQVTQMGQEVILRCVPISNHLYFYWYRQILGQKVEFLVSFYNNEISEKSEIFDDQFSVERPDGSNFTLKIRSTKLEDSAMYFCASSELVAWTGELFFGEGSRLTVL.

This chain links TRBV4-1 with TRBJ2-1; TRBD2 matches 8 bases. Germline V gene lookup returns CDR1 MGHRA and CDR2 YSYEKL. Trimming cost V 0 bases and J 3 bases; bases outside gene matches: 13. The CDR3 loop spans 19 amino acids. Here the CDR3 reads CASSQDMGPSGLIYNEQFF. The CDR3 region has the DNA TGCGCCAGCAGCCAAGACATGGGACCTAGCGGGCTTATCTACAATGAGCAGTTCTTC.

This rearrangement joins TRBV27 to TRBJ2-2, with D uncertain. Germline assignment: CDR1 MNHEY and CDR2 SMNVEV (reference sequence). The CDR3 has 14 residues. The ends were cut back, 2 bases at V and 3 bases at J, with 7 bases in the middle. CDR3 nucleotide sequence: TGTGCCAGCAGTTTAACGCAGGACACCGGGGAGCTGTTTTTT. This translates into CASSLTQDTGELFF.

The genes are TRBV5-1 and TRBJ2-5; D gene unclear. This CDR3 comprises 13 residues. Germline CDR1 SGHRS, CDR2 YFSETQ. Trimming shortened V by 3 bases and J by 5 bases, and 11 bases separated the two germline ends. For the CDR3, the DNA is TGCGCCAGCAGCTCCTTCCCTGGGGAGACCCAGTACTTC. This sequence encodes CASSSFPGETQYF. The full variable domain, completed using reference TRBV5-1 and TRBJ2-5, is KAGVTQTPRYLIKTRGQQVTLSCSPISGHRSVSWYQQTPGQGLQFLFEYFSETQRNKGNFPGRFSGRQFSNSRSEMNVSTLELGDSALYLCASSSFPGETQYFGPGTRLLVL.

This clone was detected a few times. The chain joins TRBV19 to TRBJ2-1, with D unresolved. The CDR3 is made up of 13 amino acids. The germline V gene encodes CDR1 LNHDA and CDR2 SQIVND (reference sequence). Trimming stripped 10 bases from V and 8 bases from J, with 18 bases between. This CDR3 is CAISRAGWDEQFF. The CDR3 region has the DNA TGTGCCATATCCCGGGCAGGTTGGGATGAGCAGTTCTTC.

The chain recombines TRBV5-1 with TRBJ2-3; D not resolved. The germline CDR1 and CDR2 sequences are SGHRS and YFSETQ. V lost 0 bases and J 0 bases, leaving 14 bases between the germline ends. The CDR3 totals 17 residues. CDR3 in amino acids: CASSLAPAATSTDTQYF. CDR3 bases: TGCGCCAGCAGCTTGGCCCCCGCGGCGACTAGCACAGATACGCAGTATTTT.

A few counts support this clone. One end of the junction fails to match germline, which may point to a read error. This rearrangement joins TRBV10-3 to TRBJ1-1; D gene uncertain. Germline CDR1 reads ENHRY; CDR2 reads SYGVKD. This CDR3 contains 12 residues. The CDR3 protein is CAISESSFSVGF. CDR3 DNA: TGTGCCATCAGTGAGTCGAGTTTCAGCGTGGGATTT.

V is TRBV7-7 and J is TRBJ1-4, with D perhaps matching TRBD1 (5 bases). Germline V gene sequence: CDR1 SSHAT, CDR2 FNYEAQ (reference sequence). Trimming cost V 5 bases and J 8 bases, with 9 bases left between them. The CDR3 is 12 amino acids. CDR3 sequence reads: CASSPGGEKLFF. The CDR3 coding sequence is TGTGCCAGCAGCCCCGGGGGGGAAAAACTGTTTTTT.

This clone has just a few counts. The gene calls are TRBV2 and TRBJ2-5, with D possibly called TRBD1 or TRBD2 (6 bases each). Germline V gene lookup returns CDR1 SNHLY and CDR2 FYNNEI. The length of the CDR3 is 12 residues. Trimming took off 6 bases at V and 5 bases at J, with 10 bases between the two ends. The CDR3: CASSGGGETQYF. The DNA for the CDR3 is TGTGCCAGCAGCGGGGGCGGGGAGACCCAGTACTTC.

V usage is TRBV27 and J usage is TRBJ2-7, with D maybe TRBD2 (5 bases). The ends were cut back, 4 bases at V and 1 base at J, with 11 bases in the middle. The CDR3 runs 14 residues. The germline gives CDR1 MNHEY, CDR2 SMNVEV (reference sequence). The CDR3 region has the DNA TGTGCCAGCAGTTCCCCCGACTATTCCTACGAGCAGTACTTC. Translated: CASSSPDYSYEQYF.

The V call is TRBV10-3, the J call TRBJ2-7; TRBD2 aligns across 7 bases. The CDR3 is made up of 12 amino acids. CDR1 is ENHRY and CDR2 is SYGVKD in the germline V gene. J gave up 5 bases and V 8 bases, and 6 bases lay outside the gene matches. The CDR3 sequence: CAIAGDLNEQYF. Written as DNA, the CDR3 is TGTGCCATCGCGGGGGACCTCAACGAGCAGTACTTC.

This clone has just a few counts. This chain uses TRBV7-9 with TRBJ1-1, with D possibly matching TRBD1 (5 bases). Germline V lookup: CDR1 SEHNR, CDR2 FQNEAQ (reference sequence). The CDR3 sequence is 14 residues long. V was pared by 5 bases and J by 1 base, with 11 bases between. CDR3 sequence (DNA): TGTGCCAGCAGCAACCGGGACGCGAACACTGAAGCTTTCTTT. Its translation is CASSNRDANTEAFF.

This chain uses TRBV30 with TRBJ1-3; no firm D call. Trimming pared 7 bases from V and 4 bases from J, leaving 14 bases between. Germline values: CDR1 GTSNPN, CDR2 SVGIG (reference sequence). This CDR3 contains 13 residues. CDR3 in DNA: TGTGCCTTGACCCTTATTGCCGGAAACACCATATATTTT. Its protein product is CALTLIAGNTIYF.

The CDR3, as DNA: TGCAGTGGTGAGTCCCAAGAGACCCAGTACTTC. Its protein product is CSGESQETQYF. The rearrangement uses TRBV20-1 and TRBJ2-5; D gene ambiguous. The V gene lost 7 bases and the J gene lost 1 base, with 7 bases spanning the gap. Germline loops: CDR1 DFQATT, CDR2 SNEGSKA (reference sequence). The CDR3 spans 11 residues.